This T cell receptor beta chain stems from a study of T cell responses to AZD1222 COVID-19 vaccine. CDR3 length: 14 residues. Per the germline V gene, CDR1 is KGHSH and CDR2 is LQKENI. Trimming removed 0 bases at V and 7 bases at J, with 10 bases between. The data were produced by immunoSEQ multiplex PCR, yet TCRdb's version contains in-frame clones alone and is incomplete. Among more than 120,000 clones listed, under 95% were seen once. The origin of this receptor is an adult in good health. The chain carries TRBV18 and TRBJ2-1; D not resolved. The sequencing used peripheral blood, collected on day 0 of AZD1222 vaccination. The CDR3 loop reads CASSPPPVGNEQFF. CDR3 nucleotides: TGTGCCAGCTCACCACCACCAGTTGGGAATGAGCAGTTCTTC.